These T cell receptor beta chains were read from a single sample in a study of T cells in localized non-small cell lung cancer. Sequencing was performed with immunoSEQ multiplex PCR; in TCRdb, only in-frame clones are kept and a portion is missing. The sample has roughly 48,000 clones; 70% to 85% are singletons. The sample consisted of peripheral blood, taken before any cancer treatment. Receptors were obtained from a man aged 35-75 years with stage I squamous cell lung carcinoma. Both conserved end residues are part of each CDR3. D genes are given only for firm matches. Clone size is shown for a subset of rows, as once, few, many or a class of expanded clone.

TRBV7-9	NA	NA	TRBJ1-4	TGTGCCAGCAGCCCCCGACCTCCGCTGGGTGAAAAACTGTTTTTT	CASSPRPPLGEKLFF
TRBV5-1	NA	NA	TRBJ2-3	TGCGCCAGCAGCTTGGAAGCGGCCACAGATACGCAGTATTTT	CASSLEAATDTQYF
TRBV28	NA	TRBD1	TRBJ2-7	TGTGCCAGCAAGTCGGGACAGGACACCTACGAGCAGTACTTC	CASKSGQDTYEQYF
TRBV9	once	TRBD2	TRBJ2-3	TGTGCCAGCACCCGCGAAGCGGGGGCCTCAGATACGCAGTATTTT	CASTREAGASDTQYF
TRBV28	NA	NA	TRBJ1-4	TGTGCCAGCAGTTGGCAGGGGAATGAAAAACTGTTTTTT	CASSWQGNEKLFF
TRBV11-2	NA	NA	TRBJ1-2	TGTGCCAGCAGCTTAGTGGGTAGGGTGTCTGGGTATGGCTACACCTTC	CASSLVGRVSGYGYTF
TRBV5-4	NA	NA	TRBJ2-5	TGTGCCAGCAGCTGGGGAGCAAGCCCTGAGACCCAGTACTTC	CASSWGASPETQYF
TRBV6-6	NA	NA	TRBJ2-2	TGTGCCAGCAGTAAAACCGGGACATCAGGGGAGCTGTTTTTT	CASSKTGTSGELFF
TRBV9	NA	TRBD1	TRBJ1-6	TGTGCCAGCAGCGCACTACAGGGGAGGTCACCCCTCCACTTT	CASSALQGRSPLHF
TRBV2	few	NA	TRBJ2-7	TGTGCCAGCACTCTTTTCGGGGGTACCTACGAGCAGTACTTC	CASTLFGGTYEQYF
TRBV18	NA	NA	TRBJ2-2	TGTGCCAGCTCACCGACAGTAAACACCGGGGAGCTGTTTTTT	CASSPTVNTGELFF
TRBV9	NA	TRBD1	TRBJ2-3	TGTGCCAGCAGCATACGACAGGGGGCGATCGGGAACACAGATACGCAGTATTTT	CASSIRQGAIGNTDTQYF
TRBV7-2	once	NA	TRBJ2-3	TGTGCCAGCAGCACGTCAGATACGCAGTATTTT	CASSTSDTQYF
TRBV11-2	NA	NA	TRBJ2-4	TGTGCCAGCAGCTCCCGGGGAGCCCTAGCCAAAAACATTCAGTACTTC	CASSSRGALAKNIQYF
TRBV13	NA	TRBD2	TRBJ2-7	TGTGCCAGCAGCACGGGACTAACCAGCGAGCAGTACTTC	CASSTGLTSEQYF
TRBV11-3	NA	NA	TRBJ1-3	TGTGCCAGCAGCTCAGGCGTTCCCCGGAGATCTGGAAACACCATATATTTT	CASSSGVPRRSGNTIYF
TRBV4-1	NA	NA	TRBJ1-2	TGCGCCAGCAGTCGACGAGGGGATTTGGACTATGGCTACACCTTC	CASSRRGDLDYGYTF
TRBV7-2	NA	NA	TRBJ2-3	TGTGCCAGCAGCTTGGGGGACCTTCACGATACGCAGTATTTT	CASSLGDLHDTQYF
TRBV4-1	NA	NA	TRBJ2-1	TGCGCCAGCAGCCAAGACCCACGTGCGAACAGGGATGAAAGGCAGTTCTTC	CASSQDPRANRDERQFF
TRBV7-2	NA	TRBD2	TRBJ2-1	TGTGCCAGCAGCTTAGGGCCCCTTAGCGGGGGGGCCAGGAATGAGCAGTTCTTC	CASSLGPLSGGARNEQFF
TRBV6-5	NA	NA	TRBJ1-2	TGTGCCAGCAGTTACTCGTTTGGGGGGGGAGGTGGCTACACCTTC	CASSYSFGGGGGYTF
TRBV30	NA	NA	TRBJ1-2	TGTGCCTGGAGTGTTGGGGGCGAAGATGGCTACACCTTC	CAWSVGGEDGYTF
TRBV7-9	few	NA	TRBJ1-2	TGTGCCAGCAGCTTCCAGGGAGCTAACTATGGCTACACCTTC	CASSFQGANYGYTF
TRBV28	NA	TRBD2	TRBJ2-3	TGTGCCAGCAGTTCTCCCGGGACTAGCCCCGCCACAGATACGCAGTATTTT	CASSSPGTSPATDTQYF
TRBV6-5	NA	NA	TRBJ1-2	TGTGCCAGCAGTCGTCGGGACCCTGAATATGGCTACACCTTC	CASSRRDPEYGYTF
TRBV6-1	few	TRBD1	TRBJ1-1	TGTGCCAGCAGCCTTAACGACAGGGGGTCCACTGAAGCTTTCTTT	CASSLNDRGSTEAFF
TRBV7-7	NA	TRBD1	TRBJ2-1	TGTGCTAGCAGCCCGGACAGGGGGGATGAGCAGTTCTTC	CASSPDRGDEQFF
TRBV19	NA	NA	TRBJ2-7	TGTGCCAGTAGTATAGGAGTTGGGGGCAACGAGCAGTACTTC	CASSIGVGGNEQYF
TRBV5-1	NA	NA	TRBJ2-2	TGCGCCAGCAGCATGGTCCCGAACACCGGGGAGCTGTTTTTT	CASSMVPNTGELFF
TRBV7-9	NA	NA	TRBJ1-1	TGTGCCAGCAGGGCTCGGATGAACACTGAAGCTTTCTTT	CASRARMNTEAFF
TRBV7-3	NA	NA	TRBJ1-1	TGTGCCAGCAGCCCCGGACCGAGGACTGAAGCTTTCTTT	CASSPGPRTEAFF
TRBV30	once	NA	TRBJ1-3	TGTGCCTGGACGGCGGGGCCTCGAAACACCATATATTTT	CAWTAGPRNTIYF
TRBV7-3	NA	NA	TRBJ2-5	TGTGCCAGCAGCTTAAGTCAGGGGAAGACCCAGTACTTC	CASSLSQGKTQYF
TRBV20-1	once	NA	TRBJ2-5	TGCAGTGCTAGAGTCGCCCAGACCCAGTACTTC	CSARVAQTQYF
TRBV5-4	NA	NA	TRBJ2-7	TGTGCCAGCAGCGGACTGTCTCCCGAGCAGTACTTC	CASSGLSPEQYF
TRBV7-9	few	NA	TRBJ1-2	TGTGCCAGCAGCTGGGGGGCGGCCCGGGGCTACACCTTC	CASSWGAARGYTF
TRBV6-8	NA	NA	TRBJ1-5	TGTGCCAGCAGTTCCTCCGGCCAGGGGCTATCAGCCCCAGCATTT	CASSSSGQGLSAPAF
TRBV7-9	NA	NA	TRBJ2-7	TGTGCCAGCAGCCTCCCCGGGATCTACGAGCAGTACTTC	CASSLPGIYEQYF
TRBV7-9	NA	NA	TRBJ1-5	TGTGCCGGTAATCAGCCCCAGCATTTT	CAGNQPQHF
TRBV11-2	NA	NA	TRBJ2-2	TGTGCCAGCAGCTTAGAAGGGTTGCCGGCCGGGGAGCTGTTTTTT	CASSLEGLPAGELFF
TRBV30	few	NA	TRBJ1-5	TGTGCCTGGAGTGTAGAGAACAATCAGCCCCAGCATTTT	CAWSVENNQPQHF
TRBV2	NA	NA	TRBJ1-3	TGTGCCAGCAGTGACCGACCCCCTGGAAACACCATATATTTT	CASSDRPPGNTIYF
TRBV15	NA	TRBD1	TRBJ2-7	TGTGCCACCAGCAGCCGCAGGGGGTCGTACGAGCAGTACTTC	CATSSRRGSYEQYF
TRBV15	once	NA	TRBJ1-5	TGTGCCACCAGCAGAGATTTGGGCACTTATCAGCCCCAGCATTTT	CATSRDLGTYQPQHF
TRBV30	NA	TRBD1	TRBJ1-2	TGTGCCTGGAGTGTACGAGGGGGCGGGTATGGCTACACCTTC	CAWSVRGGGYGYTF